A single sample is the source of the 5 T cell receptor beta chains below, sequenced in a study of cytomegalovirus exposure and HLA in healthy donors. 13 Jbeta primers and 60 Vbeta primers were used for the PCR. TCRdb's table, derived via immunoSEQ multiplex PCR, lists solely in-frame clones and lacks some. Its listing shows just over 150,000 clones. Sequenced sample: PBMCs. The source of these receptors is a woman aged 55-70 years in good health and CMV-seronegative.

This chain links TRBV19 with TRBJ2-7; the match to TRBD2 covers 13 bases. This CDR3 has 14 residues. The V gene's germline CDR1 is LNHDA and CDR2 SQIVND (reference sequence). V gave up 8 bases and J gave up 3 bases; unmatched junction bases: 4. CDR3 region: CASGTSGKYYEQYF. The DNA for the CDR3 is TGTGCCAGTGGGACTAGCGGGAAGTACTACGAGCAGTACTTC. Complete variable domain (other parts from reference TRBV19 and TRBJ2-7): DGGITQSPKYLFRKEGQNVTLSCEQNLNHDAMYWYRQDPGQGLRLIYYSQIVNDFQKGDIAEGYSVSREKKESFPLTVTSAQKNPTAFYLCASGTSGKYYEQYFGPGTRLTVT.

This sequence joins TRBV2 and TRBJ1-3, with 8 nucleotides matching TRBD1. Trimming took 4 bases from V and 4 from J; bases not matched to a gene: 6. Germline CDR1 and CDR2: SNHLY and FYNNEI. This CDR3 region has 15 residues. Here the CDR3 DNA reads TGTGCCAGCAGTGCGACAGGGGTGGGGGGAAACACCATATATTTT. Translation: CASSATGVGGNTIYF. The entire variable domain, with the rest obtained from reference TRBV2 and TRBJ1-3, is as follows: EPEVTQTPSHQVTQMGQEVILRCVPISNHLYFYWYRQILGQKVEFLVSFYNNEISEKSEIFDDQFSVERPDGSNFTLKIRSTKLEDSAMYFCASSATGVGGNTIYFGEGSWLTVV.

The chain uses TRBV7-2 and TRBJ2-2, with TRBD1 as a possible D gene (5 bases). Between the trimmed V and J ends, which lost 5 bases and 6 bases, there was a span of 22 bases. This CDR3 spans 17 amino acids. Germline loops: CDR1 SGHTA, CDR2 FQGNSA. The CDR3 DNA reads TGTGCCAGCAGCCCCTCCATGGGGCAAGGCAGCGCCGGGGAGCTGTTTTTT. Its protein is CASSPSMGQGSAGELFF.

The CDR3 DNA reads as TGTGCCAGTAGTATGGACAGGGACACTGAAGCTTTCTTT. Translation: CASSMDRDTEAFF. This chain uses TRBV19 with TRBJ1-1; 8 nucleotides line up with TRBD1. This CDR3 has 13 amino acids. Germline-derived CDR1 and CDR2 are LNHDA and SQIVND (reference sequence). Trimming cost V 3 bases and J 3 bases; bases outside gene matches: 0.

The V and J genes are TRBV20-1 and TRBJ1-2; 9 bases fit TRBD1. The germline gives CDR1 DFQATT, CDR2 SNEGSKA (reference sequence). This CDR3 has 11 amino acids. The CDR3 loop reads CSMDRGYGYTF. DNA for the CDR3: TGCAGCATGGACAGGGGCTATGGCTACACCTTC.